One sample yielded the 27 T cell receptor beta chains listed below, sequenced in a study of T cells in Graves' hyperthyroidism and ophthalmopathy (dated by TCRdb to about 2019). Libraries came from multiplex PCR. Sequencing used an Illumina HiSeq 2000. TCR beta CDR3 regions were amplified from RNA transcripts. The first round of RT-PCR for the TCR CDR3 was performed with the HTBI primer set and the Qiagen OneStep RT-PCR kit. The public sequencing data were trimmed at Q25 with fastp and processed into clonotypes with MiXCR by TCRdb, which kept only in-frame beta chains. For every CDR3 protein sequence, its rows merge into one entry that carries the most common genes and DNA. The sample contains some 350,000 distinct CDR3 sequences, roughly 25% of them found a single time. The ten largest clones take up around 79% of the sample. Specimen: blood. These receptors originate from a man aged 45-60 years with Graves' hyperthyroidism.

The chain recombines TRBV20-1 with TRBJ2-5; 13 bases agree with TRBD2. Germline loops: CDR1 DFQATT, CDR2 SNEGSKA (reference sequence). This CDR3 contains 16 residues. After removal of 6 bases from V and 2 bases from J, the junction contained 9 bases not matched to a gene. CDR3 sequence reads: CSAPRGTSGDQETQYF. In DNA form, the CDR3 reads TGCAGTGCCCCCCGCGGGACTAGCGGGGATCAAGAGACCCAGTACTTC.

This clonotype came up many times. The chain is built from TRBV2 and TRBJ2-7; a weak D match, TRBD2 (5 bases). The CDR3 is 15 amino acids. Trimming cost V 5 bases and J 7 bases, with 21 bases left between them. Germline CDR1 is SNHLY and CDR2 is FYNNEI. In DNA, the CDR3 is TGTGCCAGCAGTCAGAGACTCGTCTCATCGGGGGAGCAGTACTTC. Translation gives CASSQRLVSSGEQYF.

Worth noting for this clonotype: A much larger clonotype is one base distant, so this may be a read error. The chain is built from TRBV7-9 and TRBJ2-1; 12 positions match TRBD1. J was trimmed by 8 bases and V by 7 bases; bases with no gene match: 12. The CDR3 loop spans 16 amino acids. Germline lookup yields CDR1 SEHNR and CDR2 FQNEAQ (reference sequence). CDR3 loop: CASNLRRDRGLDEQFF. The CDR3 DNA reads as TGTGCCAGCAACCTAAGGCGGGACAGGGGGCTGGATGAGCAGTTCTTC.

The chain carries TRBV19 and TRBJ2-1; weak D call: TRBD2 (9 bases). The CDR3 consists of 15 residues. Germline assignment: CDR1 LNHDA and CDR2 SQIVND (reference sequence). V gave up 4 bases and J gave up 10 bases, with 20 bases separating them. The CDR3 nucleotides are TGTGCCAGTAGTAACAGGGGGATGGGACTAGCCGAGCAGTTCTTC. It encodes CASSNRGMGLAEQFF.

The V call is TRBV28, the J call TRBJ2-2; possible D gene TRBD2, 5 bases. The germline V gene encodes CDR1 MDHEN and CDR2 SYDVKM. The V and J ends lost 8 bases and 5 bases respectively, with 18 bases between them. This CDR3 has 15 residues. This CDR3 reads CASWGWETGTGELFF. In nucleotides, the CDR3 is TGTGCCAGCTGGGGTTGGGAGACCGGGACCGGGGAGCTGTTTTTT. The variable domain in full, with the rest retrieved from reference TRBV28 and TRBJ2-2, is DVKVTQSSRYLVKRTGEKVFLECVQDMDHENMFWYRQDPGLGLRLIYFSYDVKMKEKGDIPEGYSVSREKKERFSLILESASTNQTSMYLCASWGWETGTGELFFGEGSRLTVL.

This chain joins TRBV25-1 and TRBJ2-3; 14 bases are a match to TRBD2. V lost 5 bases to trimming and J lost 5 bases; unmatched junction nucleotides: 6. The CDR3 spans 16 residues. Germline CDR1 is MGHDK and CDR2 is SYGVNS. The CDR3 loop reads CASSSGTSGRKDTQYF. CDR3 bases: TGTGCCAGCAGTTCCGGGACTAGCGGGAGAAAAGATACGCAGTATTTT.

This clonotype was seen only a few times. This chain connects TRBV6-1 to TRBJ2-5; 7 bases align to TRBD2. The CDR3 sequence is 14 residues long. The J segment lost 5 bases and the V segment lost 2 bases, leaving 5 bases of the junction unmatched. CDR1 and CDR2 (germline): MNHNS, SASEGT. CDR3 residues: CASSEQVGGETQYF. CDR3 coding DNA: TGTGCCAGCAGTGAACAGGTGGGAGGGGAGACCCAGTACTTC.

This clonotype was recorded a few times. The V gene is TRBV6-1, the J gene TRBJ1-1, with D perhaps TRBD1 (5 bases). This CDR3 region has 12 residues. From germline, CDR1 is MNHNS and CDR2 SASEGT. V was clipped by 7 bases and J by 8 bases, with 14 bases between them. The CDR3, as DNA: TGTGCCAGCAAGATCCAAGGGGAAGAAGCTTTCTTT. Its translation is CASKIQGEEAFF.

CDR3 loop: CASSTSGTGLSYEQYF. The CDR3 DNA sequence: TGTGCCAGCAGCACCTCAGGGACGGGGCTCTCCTACGAGCAGTACTTC. The chain couples TRBV6-1 to TRBJ2-7; D could derive from TRBD1 or TRBD2 (5 bases each). The CDR3 extends over 16 amino acids. Germline values: CDR1 MNHNS, CDR2 SASEGT. V lost 6 bases, J lost 0 bases, and 18 bases lay in between.

Details on this clonotype: At one of its ends the junction is not consistent with the germline gene, which may arise from a read error. This sequence joins TRBV20-1 and TRBJ2-5; possibly TRBD1 or TRBD2 for D (5 bases each). Germline CDR1 DFQATT, CDR2 SNEGSKA (reference sequence). This CDR3 has 14 amino acids. The CDR3 is CSTSRFGTQETQYF. DNA of the CDR3: TGCAGTACTAGTAGGTTCGGGACCCAAGAGACCCAGTACTTC.

The chain's CDR3 is CASLKGIWDTGELFF. The CDR3 region has the DNA TGTGCCAGCCTCAAGGGGATCTGGGACACCGGGGAGCTGTTTTTT. The V and J genes are TRBV2 and TRBJ2-2; TRBD1 might be the D (5 bases). V lost 8 bases and J 3 bases, leaving 16 bases between the germline ends. The germline V gene encodes CDR1 SNHLY and CDR2 FYNNEI. The CDR3 is 15 residues long.

The sample holds a few counts of this clonotype. The V gene is TRBV20-1, the J gene TRBJ2-1; D gene ambiguous. Germline CDR1 is DFQATT and CDR2 is SNEGSKA (reference sequence). Trimming took off 1 base at V and 7 bases at J, with 8 bases between the two ends. CDR3 length: 12 residues. The CDR3 loop reads CSARVDLNEQFF. CDR3 nucleotides: TGCAGTGCTAGAGTAGATCTTAATGAGCAGTTCTTC.

This clonotype was seen more than once but under ten times. The rearrangement joins TRBV12-3 or TRBV12-4 to TRBJ1-5; D is undetermined. CDR3 length: 14 residues. With 5 bases removed from V and 4 bases from J, the gap between germline ends came to 12 bases. The CDR3 loop reads CASSQRIANQPQHF. CDR3 DNA: TGTGCCAGCAGTCAGAGGATAGCTAATCAGCCCCAGCATTTT.

This chain links TRBV3-1 with TRBJ2-7; no definite D call. V was shortened by 8 bases and J by 3 bases, with 5 bases between the two germline ends. The CDR3 runs 10 residues. Germline lookup yields CDR1 LGHDT and CDR2 YNNKEL (reference sequence). Written as DNA, the CDR3 is TGTGCCAGCCCCTTCTACGAGCAGTACTTC. It encodes CASPFYEQYF.

This clonotype was detected ten times or more. V is TRBV7-2 and J is TRBJ2-7; 8 bases are a match to TRBD1. Germline CDR1 reads SGHTA; CDR2 reads FQGNSA. The CDR3 covers 14 residues. V was clipped by 0 bases and J by 5 bases; unmatched bases: 3. CDR3 sequence reads: CASSLADRADEQYF. CDR3 DNA: TGTGCCAGCAGCTTAGCGGACAGGGCGGACGAGCAGTACTTC.

The table lists this clonotype with many counts. This chain connects TRBV2 to TRBJ2-7, with TRBD1 as a possible D gene (5 bases). Trimming shortened V by 1 base and J by 3 bases, and 7 bases separated the two germline ends. The CDR3 totals 13 residues. Germline V gene data show CDR1 as SNHLY and CDR2 as FYNNEI. The CDR3 region is CASSEGQIYEQYF. DNA for the CDR3: TGTGCCAGCAGTGAAGGACAGATCTACGAGCAGTACTTC.

The table lists this clonotype with a few counts. The chain uses TRBV6-2 or TRBV6-3 and TRBJ1-6, with 9 bases identical to TRBD1. After removal of 5 bases from V and 7 bases from J, the junction contained 3 bases not matched to a gene. Germline V gene sequence: CDR1 MNHEY, CDR2 SVGEGT. The CDR3 sequence is 14 residues long. This CDR3 is CASSRQGVNSPLHF. CDR3 coding DNA: TGTGCCAGCAGTAGACAGGGGGTCAATTCACCCCTCCACTTT.

The gene calls are TRBV6-1 and TRBJ2-2, with 7 bases lining up with TRBD1. Germline values: CDR1 MNHNS, CDR2 SASEGT. V gave up 1 base and J gave up 3 bases; unmatched junction bases: 8. The CDR3 is 17 amino acids. CDR3 nucleotide sequence: TGTGCCAGCAGTGAAGACCACTGGGACAGCCACACCGGGGAGCTGTTTTTT. Protein sequence: CASSEDHWDSHTGELFF.

The chain couples TRBV19 to TRBJ2-1; 13 nucleotides line up with TRBD2. The V segment lost 5 bases and the J segment 10 bases; nucleotides outside the gene matches: 8. Germline loops: CDR1 LNHDA, CDR2 SQIVND (reference sequence). The CDR3 spans 15 residues. The CDR3 DNA follows: TGTGCCAGTAGTGTTACTAGCGGGAGGGCCGAAGAGCAGTTCTTC. Its translation: CASSVTSGRAEEQFF.

This clonotype was recorded many times. The CDR3 loop reads CASSVEGTDGYTF. DNA of the CDR3: TGTGCCAGCAGTGTTGAGGGTACCGATGGCTACACCTTC. The chain combines TRBV2 with TRBJ1-2; D gene uncertain. The CDR3 runs to 13 residues. The germline V and J ends were trimmed by 4 bases and 6 bases, with 12 bases remaining between them. CDR1 is SNHLY and CDR2 is FYNNEI in the germline V gene.

The genes are TRBV11-3 and TRBJ2-1; D remains ambiguous. The ends were cut back, 1 base at V and 7 bases at J, with 5 bases in the middle. The CDR3 covers 12 residues. Germline V gene lookup returns CDR1 SGHNT and CDR2 YENEEA. The CDR3 sequence: CASSLVENEQFF. CDR3 nucleotide sequence: TGTGCCAGCAGCTTAGTAGAGAATGAGCAGTTCTTC.

The chain recombines TRBV7-2 with TRBJ2-7; 9 bases are shared with TRBD1. CDR1 SGHTA and CDR2 FQGNSA come from the germline V gene. CDR3 length: 15 residues. Trimming at V came to 9 bases and at J to 3 bases, leaving 12 bases not matched to a gene. In DNA, the CDR3 is TGTGCCAGTAGCACACAGGGGGCAGTGGGCTACGAGCAGTACTTC. Translated: CASSTQGAVGYEQYF.

This clonotype has a handful of counts. This rearrangement joins TRBV27 to TRBJ2-1, with no clear D. The CDR3 has 13 residues. Germline V gene sequence: CDR1 MNHEY, CDR2 SMNVEV (reference sequence). V was clipped by 2 bases and J by 3 bases, with 5 bases between them. The CDR3 coding sequence is TGTGCCAGCAGTTTAATGGTCTACAATGAGCAGTTCTTC. It is translated as CASSLMVYNEQFF.

This clonotype has a single count. A clone one base away is much larger, so this may be a read error. The CDR3 DNA reads as TGTGCCAGCAGCCAAACCGCGTGGCAAGTTGACGAGCAGTTCTTC. Protein sequence: CASSQTAWQVDEQFF. V and J are TRBV7-3 and TRBJ2-1; D is unclear. The CDR3 is 15 residues long. V gave up 5 bases and J gave up 10 bases, with 21 bases separating them. Germline CDR1 SGHTA, CDR2 FQGTGA.

The chain couples TRBV5-5 to TRBJ1-2, with no clear D. With 6 bases removed from V and 2 bases from J, the gap between germline ends came to 14 bases. The CDR3 covers 14 residues. In germline, CDR1 is SGHKS, CDR2 YYEKEE (reference sequence). The CDR3 loop reads CASTGRTDNYGYTF. CDR3 DNA sequence: TGTGCCAGCACGGGAAGGACGGACAACTATGGCTACACCTTC.

In its sample, this clonotype was seen a few times. V usage is TRBV20-1 and J usage is TRBJ2-3, with a tentative D call TRBD2 (6 bases). The CDR3 runs 15 residues. The ends were cut back, 0 bases at V and 0 bases at J, with 10 bases in the middle. Germline V CDR1 and CDR2: DFQATT, SNEGSKA (reference sequence). The CDR3 DNA sequence: TGCAGTGCTAGAGATGCGGGGCTTAGCACAGATACGCAGTATTTT. As protein: CSARDAGLSTDTQYF.

This clonotype has more than one count but fewer than ten. The rearrangement links TRBV4-1 to TRBJ2-2; no definite D call. V lost 0 bases, J lost 4 bases, and 9 bases lay in between. The germline gives CDR1 MGHRA, CDR2 YSYEKL. This CDR3 spans 15 amino acids. CDR3 sequence (DNA): TGCGCCAGCAGCCAAGATCGTGCCCGCACCGGGGAGCTGTTTTTT. The encoded protein is CASSQDRARTGELFF.